This T cell receptor (beta chain) was obtained from a study of blood T cell repertoires in COVID-19. Overall study: Spain, Italy and the United States supplied samples that represented acute and convalescent COVID-19. The analysed material was cDNA or gDNA that came from T cells, B-cell-depleted T cells, or PBMCs.

In the source study's methods: It was from reference gene primer amplification that nucleated cell counts were estimated. Data came from immunoSEQ multiplex PCR; TCRdb stores just in-frame clones and leaves some out. Clone size and V and J calls were adopted from that table, with D and trimming inferred from the DNA. The sample shows about 280,000 clones, 85% to 90% of them seen only once. This CDR3 contains 15 residues. V dropped 5 bases and J dropped 6; count of bases not matched to a gene: 10. The germline CDR1 and CDR2 sequences are SGHAT and FQNNGV. Participant-given clinical history determined each cohort assignment.

The TCR was taken from a woman under 30 with acute COVID-19. What was sequenced was PBMCs or T cells enriched from blood (not recorded which). The chain couples TRBV11-2 to TRBJ2-5, with 9 bases that match TRBD1. The CDR3 coding sequence is TGTGCCAGCAGCCCGCTTACAGGGGGCGAAAAGACCCAGTACTTC. Translating it yields CASSPLTGGEKTQYF. The full variable domain, rest sourced from reference TRBV11-2 and TRBJ2-5, is EAGVAQSPRYKIIEKRQSVAFWCNPISGHATLYWYQQILGQGPKLLIQFQNNGVVDDSQLPKDRFSAERLKGVDSTLKIQPAKLEDSAVYLCASSPLTGGEKTQYFGPGTRLLVL.